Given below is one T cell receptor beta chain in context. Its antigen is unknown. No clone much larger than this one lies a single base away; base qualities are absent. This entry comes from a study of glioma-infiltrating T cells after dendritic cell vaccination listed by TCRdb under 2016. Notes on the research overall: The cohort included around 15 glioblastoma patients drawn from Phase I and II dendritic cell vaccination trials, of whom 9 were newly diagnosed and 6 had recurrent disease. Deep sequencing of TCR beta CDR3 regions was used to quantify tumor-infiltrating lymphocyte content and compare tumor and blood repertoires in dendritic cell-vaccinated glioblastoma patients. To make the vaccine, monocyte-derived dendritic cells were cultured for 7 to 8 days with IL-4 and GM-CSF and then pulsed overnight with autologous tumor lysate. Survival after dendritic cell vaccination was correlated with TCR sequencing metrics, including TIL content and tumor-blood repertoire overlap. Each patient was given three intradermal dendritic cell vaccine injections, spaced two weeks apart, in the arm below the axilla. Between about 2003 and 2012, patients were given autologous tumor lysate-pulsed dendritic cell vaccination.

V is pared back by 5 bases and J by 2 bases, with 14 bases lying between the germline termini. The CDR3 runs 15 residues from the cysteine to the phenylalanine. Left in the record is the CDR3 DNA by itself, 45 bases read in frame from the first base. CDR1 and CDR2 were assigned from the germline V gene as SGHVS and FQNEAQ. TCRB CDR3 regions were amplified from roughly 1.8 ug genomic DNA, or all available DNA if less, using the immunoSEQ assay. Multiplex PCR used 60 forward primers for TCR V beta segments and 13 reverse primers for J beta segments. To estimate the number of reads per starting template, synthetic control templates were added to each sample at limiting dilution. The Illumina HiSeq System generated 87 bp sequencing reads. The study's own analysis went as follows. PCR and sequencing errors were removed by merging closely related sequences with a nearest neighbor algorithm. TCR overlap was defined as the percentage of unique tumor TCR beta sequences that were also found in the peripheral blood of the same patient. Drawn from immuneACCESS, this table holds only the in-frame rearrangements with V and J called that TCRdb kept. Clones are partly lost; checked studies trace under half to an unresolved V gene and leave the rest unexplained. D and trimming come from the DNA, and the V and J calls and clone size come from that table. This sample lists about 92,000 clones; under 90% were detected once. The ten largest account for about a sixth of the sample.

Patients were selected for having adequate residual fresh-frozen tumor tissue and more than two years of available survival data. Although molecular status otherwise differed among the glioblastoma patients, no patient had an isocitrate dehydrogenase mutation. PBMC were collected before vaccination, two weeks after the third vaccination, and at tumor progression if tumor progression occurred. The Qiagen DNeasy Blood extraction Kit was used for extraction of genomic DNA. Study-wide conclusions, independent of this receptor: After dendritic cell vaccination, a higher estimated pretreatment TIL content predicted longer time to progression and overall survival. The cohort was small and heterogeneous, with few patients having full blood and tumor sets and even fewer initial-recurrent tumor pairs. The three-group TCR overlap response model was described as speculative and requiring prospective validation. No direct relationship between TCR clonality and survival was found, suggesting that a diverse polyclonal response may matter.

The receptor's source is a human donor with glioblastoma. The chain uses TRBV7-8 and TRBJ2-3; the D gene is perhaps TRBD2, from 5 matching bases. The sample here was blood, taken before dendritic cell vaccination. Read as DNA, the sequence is TGTGCCAGCAGCCTTTTAGGACTGACCACAGATACGCAGTATTTT. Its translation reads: CASSLLGLTTDTQYF.